These 22 T cell receptor beta chains were sequenced from one sample in a study of T-cell memory formation after mild COVID-19. TCRdb re-analysed the 5' RACE reads in MiXCR, keeping a single row per CDR3 protein. Of approximately 400,000 distinct CDR3 sequences listed, roughly a quarter are singletons. Sequenced input: PBMCs or a T cell subset sorted from them (not recorded which). These receptors were obtained from an adult woman who had mild COVID-19 (a few samples of this study predate the infection). Cell type and time point are not known.

A few counts support this clonotype. V usage is TRBV2 and J usage is TRBJ2-7, with D uncertain. Per the germline V gene, CDR1 is SNHLY and CDR2 is FYNNEI. V lost 5 bases, J lost 6 bases, and 8 bases lay in between. The CDR3 has 11 residues. CDR3 residues: CASSPSIEQYF. DNA of the CDR3: TGTGCCAGCAGTCCGTCGATCGAGCAGTACTTC.

The CDR3 protein is CATSRKQGANYGYTF. CDR3 nucleotides: TGTGCCACCAGCAGGAAACAGGGGGCCAACTATGGCTACACCTTC. The chain is built from TRBV15 and TRBJ1-2; 9 bases align to TRBD1. The V gene end was trimmed by 3 bases and the J gene end by 2 bases; junction bases not matched to a gene: 4. Germline V CDR1 and CDR2: LNHNV, YYDKDF (reference sequence). This CDR3 is built from 15 residues. Complete variable domain (other parts from reference TRBV15 and TRBJ1-2): DAMVIQNPRYQVTQFGKPVTLSCSQTLNHNVMYWYQQKSSQAPKLLFHYYDKDFNNEADTPDNFQSRRPNTSFCFLDIRSPGLGDTAMYLCATSRKQGANYGYTFGSGTRLTVV.

This clonotype showed up just a few times. The chain combines TRBV3-1 with TRBJ2-7, with D possibly TRBD2 on 6 matching bases. This CDR3 is built from 15 residues. Germline lookup yields CDR1 LGHDT and CDR2 YNNKEL (reference sequence). Between the trimmed V and J ends, which lost 3 bases and 3 bases, there was a span of 15 bases. In DNA form, the CDR3 reads TGTGCCAGCAGCCAGGGGCTAGCGAGCTACTACGAGCAGTACTTC. As protein: CASSQGLASYYEQYF.

The genes are TRBV5-1 and TRBJ2-5; D might be TRBD1 (5 bases). The CDR3 is made up of 13 amino acids. Trimming stripped 6 bases from V and 1 base from J, with 10 bases between. The germline V gene has CDR1 SGHRS and CDR2 YFSETQ. DNA of the CDR3: TGCGCCAGCACTCTGGGGCTCCAAGAGACCCAGTACTTC. Translation: CASTLGLQETQYF.

V is TRBV29-1 and J is TRBJ1-1; 7 nucleotides match TRBD1. V lost 6 bases to trimming and J lost 4 bases; unmatched junction nucleotides: 8. CDR3 size: 13 residues. Germline CDR1 reads SQVTM; CDR2 reads ANQGSEA. The DNA of the CDR3 is TGCAGCGTGGAGTTCCAGGGGGGCACTGAAGCTTTCTTT. As protein: CSVEFQGGTEAFF.

This clonotype appeared a few times. The chain couples TRBV24-1 to TRBJ2-7; possibly TRBD1 for D (6 bases). Trimming stripped 3 bases from V and 2 bases from J, with 10 bases between. Germline CDR1 KGHDR, CDR2 SFDVKD. The CDR3 runs 14 residues. The CDR3 bases are TGTGCCACCAGTGATAGGGACATAGCCTACGAGCAGTACTTC. Protein product: CATSDRDIAYEQYF.

The rearrangement joins TRBV7-2 to TRBJ1-1; D is unclear. V lost 5 bases to trimming and J lost 7 bases, with 20 bases between them. CDR3 length equals 15 residues. Germline V gene lookup returns CDR1 SGHTA and CDR2 FQGNSA. The CDR3 DNA reads as TGTGCCAGCAGCACAATAAGAGTAGGGTCGAGTGAAGCTTTCTTT. It translates to CASSTIRVGSSEAFF.

The rearrangement uses TRBV29-1 and TRBJ2-1, with D possibly being TRBD2 (5 bases). V was trimmed by 3 bases and J by 2 bases, leaving 8 bases between them. This CDR3 is built from 13 residues. Germline CDR1 is SQVTM and CDR2 is ANQGSEA. CDR3 region: CSVDAGTYNEQFF. CDR3 DNA: TGCAGCGTTGATGCCGGGACCTACAATGAGCAGTTCTTC.

This chain connects TRBV20-1 to TRBJ2-5; TRBD1 is a possible D gene (6 bases). From germline, CDR1 is DFQATT and CDR2 SNEGSKA (reference sequence). This CDR3 comprises 14 residues. V gave up 1 base and J gave up 4 bases, with 13 bases separating them. DNA of the CDR3: TGCAGTGCTAGAGGCCTCTGGGGGCGAGAGACCCAGTACTTC. Translated, it gives CSARGLWGRETQYF.

The CDR3 loop reads CAWSASSYNEQFF. The CDR3 DNA reads as TGTGCCTGGAGTGCCAGCTCCTACAATGAGCAGTTCTTC. The chain employs TRBV30 and TRBJ2-1; D not certain. Germline CDR1 GTSNPN, CDR2 SVGIG (reference sequence). Trimming left V 1 base short and J 0 bases short, with 4 bases between. The CDR3 is 13 residues long.

This chain links TRBV5-1 with TRBJ1-1, with D perhaps TRBD1 (5 bases). Germline V gene lookup returns CDR1 SGHRS and CDR2 YFSETQ. V lost 4 bases and J lost 6, with 16 bases in between. The CDR3 spans 14 residues. CDR3 DNA sequence: TGCGCCAGCAGCCTGGATCATTTAGGGGCTGAAGCTTTCTTT. As protein: CASSLDHLGAEAFF. The whole variable domain, remainder taken from reference TRBV5-1 and TRBJ1-1, is KAGVTQTPRYLIKTRGQQVTLSCSPISGHRSVSWYQQTPGQGLQFLFEYFSETQRNKGNFPGRFSGRQFSNSRSEMNVSTLELGDSALYLCASSLDHLGAEAFFGQGTRLTVV.

This clonotype was counted between two and nine times. The chain has TRBV27 and TRBJ2-3; no clear D gene. The V gene's germline CDR1 is MNHEY and CDR2 SMNVEV (reference sequence). V was shortened by 0 bases and J by 4 bases, with 17 bases between the two germline ends. CDR3 length equals 17 residues. Here the CDR3 reads CASSLSIVVGEADTQYF. The DNA for the CDR3 is TGTGCCAGCAGTTTATCGATTGTCGTGGGCGAGGCAGATACGCAGTATTTT.

In this sample, this clonotype turned up a few times. The chain uses TRBV6-5 and TRBJ1-1; possibly TRBD1 for D (5 bases). Between the trimmed V and J ends, which lost 0 bases and 5 bases, there was a span of 7 bases. CDR1 and CDR2 (germline): MNHEY, SVGAGI. The CDR3 spans 13 residues. Here the CDR3 DNA reads TGTGCCAGCAGTTACTCGAGACAGACTGAAGCTTTCTTT. It codes for CASSYSRQTEAFF.

V usage is TRBV30 and J usage is TRBJ1-3; 9 bases map to TRBD1. CDR3 size: 20 residues. The germline V gene has CDR1 GTSNPN and CDR2 SVGIG (reference sequence). V shed 0 bases and J 0 bases; nucleotides not matched to a gene: 15. Written as DNA, the CDR3 is TGTGCCTGGAGTGTTGGTTTAATCCGGGACAGGGCGAGCTCTGGAAACACCATATATTTT. This codes for CAWSVGLIRDRASSGNTIYF.

The chain joins TRBV24-1 to TRBJ1-5; D is ambiguous. The germline V gene has CDR1 KGHDR and CDR2 SFDVKD. V dropped 2 bases and J dropped 1 base, with 8 bases sitting between them. This CDR3 contains 15 residues. DNA for the CDR3: TGTGCCACCAGTGATTCTGGAGGGAGCAATCAGCCCCAGCATTTT. Protein product: CATSDSGGSNQPQHF.

The J gene is TRBJ2-7, the V gene TRBV12-3 or TRBV12-4; 7 bases are a match to TRBD1. With V trimmed by 6 bases and J by 5 bases, 4 bases remained unmatched. This CDR3 spans 12 amino acids. The CDR3 DNA follows: TGTGCCAGCAGGAAAGACAGGGACGAGCAGTACTTC. It codes for CASRKDRDEQYF.

The gene calls are TRBV20-1 and TRBJ1-5; D not certain. From germline, CDR1 is DFQATT and CDR2 SNEGSKA (reference sequence). Trimming pared 0 bases from V and 3 bases from J, leaving 6 bases between. The CDR3 loop spans 13 amino acids. The CDR3 DNA reads TGCAGTGCTAGAGATCAACCCAATCAGCCCCAGCATTTT. Protein product: CSARDQPNQPQHF.

The chain employs TRBV30 and TRBJ2-5, with TRBD2 identical over 10 bases. Trimming at V came to 4 bases and at J to 5 bases, leaving 10 bases not matched to a gene. Germline V gene sequence: CDR1 GTSNPN, CDR2 SVGIG (reference sequence). The CDR3 totals 15 residues. The CDR3 reads CAWTTAGGALETQYF. The DNA for the CDR3 is TGTGCCTGGACAACAGCGGGGGGGGCCCTGGAGACCCAGTACTTC.

Only a few counts were recorded for this clonotype. The chain carries TRBV12-3 or TRBV12-4 and TRBJ1-4; possible D gene TRBD1, 6 bases. The V end lost 9 bases, the J end lost 8 bases, and 13 bases lay between the germline ends. This CDR3 contains 12 residues. CDR3 residues: CASNRGQEKLFF. The CDR3 coding sequence is TGTGCCAGTAACCGGGGGCAGGAAAAACTGTTTTTT.

This clonotype was found a few times. The chain combines TRBV7-9 with TRBJ2-2, with D perhaps assigned TRBD1 or TRBD2 (6 bases each). The CDR3 has 14 residues. Germline V CDR1 and CDR2: SEHNR, FQNEAQ (reference sequence). V was clipped by 11 bases and J by 2 bases, with 15 bases between them. The DNA for the CDR3 is TGTGCCGGTGGCCGGGGGCGCAACACCGGGGAGCTGTTTTTT. It codes for CAGGRGRNTGELFF.

This clonotype has ten or more counts. The chain combines TRBV7-6 with TRBJ2-1, with 8 bases lining up with TRBD2. Trimming took 5 bases from V and 5 from J; bases not matched to a gene: 11. CDR3 length: 16 amino acids. Germline V gene lookup returns CDR1 SGHVS and CDR2 FNYEAQ. CDR3 sequence reads: CASSPASGRTHNEQFF. CDR3 in DNA: TGTGCCAGCAGCCCAGCGAGCGGGAGAACCCACAATGAGCAGTTCTTC. The whole variable domain, remainder taken from reference TRBV7-6 and TRBJ2-1, is GAGVSQSPRYKVTKRGQDVALRCDPISGHVSLYWYRQALGQGPEFLTYFNYEAQQDKSGLPNDRFSAERPEGSISTLTIQRTEQRDSAMYRCASSPASGRTHNEQFFGPGTRLTVL.

In its sample, this clonotype was seen a few times. CDR3 coding DNA: TGTGCCAGCAGCGGGACCCCGGGACCGACTAATCAGCCCCAGCATTTT. Translating it yields CASSGTPGPTNQPQHF. V is TRBV5-5 and J is TRBJ1-5; the D gene is possibly TRBD1 (5 bases). Germline CDR1 and CDR2: SGHKS and YYEKEE (reference sequence). The V end was cut by 4 bases, the J end by 4 bases, with 18 bases between. CDR3 length: 16 residues.